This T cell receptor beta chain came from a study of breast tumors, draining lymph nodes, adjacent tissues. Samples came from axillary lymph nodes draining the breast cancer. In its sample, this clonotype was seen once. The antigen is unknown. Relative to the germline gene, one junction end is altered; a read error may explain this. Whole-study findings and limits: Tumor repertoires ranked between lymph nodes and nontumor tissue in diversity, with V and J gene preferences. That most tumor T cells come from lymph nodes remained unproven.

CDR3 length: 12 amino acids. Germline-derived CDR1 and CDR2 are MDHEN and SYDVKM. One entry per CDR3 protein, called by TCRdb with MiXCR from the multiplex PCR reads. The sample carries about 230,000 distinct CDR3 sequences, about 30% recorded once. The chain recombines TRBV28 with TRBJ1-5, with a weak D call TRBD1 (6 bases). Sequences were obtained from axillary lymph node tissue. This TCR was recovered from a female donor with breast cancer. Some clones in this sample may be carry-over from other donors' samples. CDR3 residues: CAMGALNRPQHF. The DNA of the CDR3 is TGTGCCATGGGGGCACTCAATCGGCCCCAGCATTTT.